This T cell receptor beta chain emerged from a study of T cells in Graves' hyperthyroidism and ophthalmopathy. CDR1 and CDR2 (germline): SGHRS, YFSETQ. Germline trimming cut 4 bases from V and 4 bases from J; bases unmatched to any gene: 4. CDR3 length: 13 amino acids. Study results and caveats: A 13 V-J model separated ophthalmopathy from stable hyperthyroidism.

At least ten counts were recorded for this clonotype. As yet, its antigen is unknown. RNA transcripts served as the template for amplifying TCR beta CDR3 regions. A first-round RT-PCR of the TCR CDR3 used the HTBI primer set. One entry per CDR3 protein, called by TCRdb with MiXCR from the multiplex PCR reads. Here the sample spans hundreds of thousands of distinct CDR3 sequences, about 14% being singletons. This chain joins TRBV5-1 and TRBJ1-1; 7 positions match TRBD1. The TCR originated in a woman aged 45 to 65 with Graves' ophthalmopathy. What was sequenced was blood. CDR3 amino acids: CASSRGQSTEAFF. CDR3 DNA sequence: TGCGCCAGCAGCAGGGGGCAGAGCACTGAAGCTTTCTTT.